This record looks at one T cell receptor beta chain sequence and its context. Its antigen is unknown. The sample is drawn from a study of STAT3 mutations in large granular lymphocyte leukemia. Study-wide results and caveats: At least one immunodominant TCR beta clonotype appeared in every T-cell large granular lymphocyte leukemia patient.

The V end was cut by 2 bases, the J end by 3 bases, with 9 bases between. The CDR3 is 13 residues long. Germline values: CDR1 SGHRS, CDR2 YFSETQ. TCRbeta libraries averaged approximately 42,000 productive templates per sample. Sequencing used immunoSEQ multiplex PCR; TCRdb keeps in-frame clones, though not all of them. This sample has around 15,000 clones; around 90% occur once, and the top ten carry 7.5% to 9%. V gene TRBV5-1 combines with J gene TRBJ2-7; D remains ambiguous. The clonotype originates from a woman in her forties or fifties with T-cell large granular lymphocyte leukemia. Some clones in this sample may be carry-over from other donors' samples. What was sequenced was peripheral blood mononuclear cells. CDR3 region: CASSFRLDYEQYF. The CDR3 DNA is TGCGCCAGCAGCTTTAGGCTAGACTACGAGCAGTACTTC.